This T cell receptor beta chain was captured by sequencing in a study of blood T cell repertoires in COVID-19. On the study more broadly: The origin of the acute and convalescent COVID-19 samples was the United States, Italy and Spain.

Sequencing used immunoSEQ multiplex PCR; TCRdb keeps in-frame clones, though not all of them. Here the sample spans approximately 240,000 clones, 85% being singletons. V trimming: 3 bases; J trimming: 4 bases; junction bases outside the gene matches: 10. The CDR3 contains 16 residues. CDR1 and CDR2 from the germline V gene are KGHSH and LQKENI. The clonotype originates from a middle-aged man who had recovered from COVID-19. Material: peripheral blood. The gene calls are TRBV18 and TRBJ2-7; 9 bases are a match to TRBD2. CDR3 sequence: CASSPSSLAGSYEQYF. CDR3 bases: TGTGCCAGCTCACCCTCCTCGCTAGCGGGATCGTACGAGCAGTACTTC.